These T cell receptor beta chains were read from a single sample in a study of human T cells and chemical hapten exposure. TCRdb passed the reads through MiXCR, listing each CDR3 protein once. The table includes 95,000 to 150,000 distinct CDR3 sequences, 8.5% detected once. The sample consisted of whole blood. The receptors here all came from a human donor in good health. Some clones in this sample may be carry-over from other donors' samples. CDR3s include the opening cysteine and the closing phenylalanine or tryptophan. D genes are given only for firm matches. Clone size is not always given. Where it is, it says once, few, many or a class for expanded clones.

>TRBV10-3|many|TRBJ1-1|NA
CAISESTVLNTEAFF
TGTGCCATCAGTGAGTCAACCGTCTTGAACACTGAAGCTTTCTTT
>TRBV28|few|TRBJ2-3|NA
CASRITGDTQYF
TGTGCCAGCAGGATAACTGGAGATACGCAGTATTTT
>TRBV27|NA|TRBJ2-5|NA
CASSLSRFQETQYF
TGTGCCAGCAGTTTATCACGGTTTCAAGAGACCCAGTACTTC
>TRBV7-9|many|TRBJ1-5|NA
CASSPDPGDQPQHF
TGTGCCAGCAGTCCGGACCCAGGGGATCAGCCCCAGCATTTT
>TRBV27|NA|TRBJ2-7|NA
CASSGGHANYEQYF
TGTGCCAGCAGCGGAGGACACGCCAACTACGAGCAGTACTTC
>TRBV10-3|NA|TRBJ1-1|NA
CAISAAAGVGLNTEAFF
TGTGCCATCAGTGCGGCGGCAGGGGTCGGCCTGAACACTGAAGCTTTCTTT
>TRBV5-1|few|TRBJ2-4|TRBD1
CASSQGQGGGIQYF
TGCGCCAGCAGCCAGGGACAGGGTGGGGGCATTCAGTACTTC
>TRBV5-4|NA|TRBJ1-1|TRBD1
CASSSPETGFTEAFF
TGTGCCAGCAGCTCGCCCGAGACAGGGTTCACTGAAGCTTTCTTT
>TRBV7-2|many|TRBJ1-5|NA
CASSRGWRQPQHF
TGTGCCAGCAGCCGAGGGTGGAGGCAGCCCCAGCATTTT
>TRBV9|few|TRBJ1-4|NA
CASSGGLRGTNEKLFF
TGTGCCAGCAGCGGAGGCCTCAGGGGAACTAATGAAAAACTGTTTTTT
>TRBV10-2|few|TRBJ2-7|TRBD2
CASIPGLAGGRGSYEQYF
TGCGCCAGCATCCCGGGACTAGCGGGAGGACGGGGCTCCTACGAGCAGTACTTC
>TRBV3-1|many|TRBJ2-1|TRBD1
CASSRTGFYNEQFF
TGTGCCAGCAGCCGGACAGGGTTCTACAATGAGCAGTTCTTC
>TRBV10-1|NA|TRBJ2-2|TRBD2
CASSSGTYTGELFF
TGCGCCAGCTCAAGCGGGACCTACACCGGGGAGCTGTTTTTT
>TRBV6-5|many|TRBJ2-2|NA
CATGGRNTGELFF
TGTGCCACTGGGGGGCGAAACACCGGGGAGCTGTTTTTT
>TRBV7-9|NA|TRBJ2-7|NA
CASSRELGGLEQYF
TGTGCCAGCAGCCGAGAACTCGGGGGTCTCGAGCAGTACTTC
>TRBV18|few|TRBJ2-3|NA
CASSGTLTDTQYF
TGTGCCAGCTCAGGGACACTAACAGATACGCAGTATTTT
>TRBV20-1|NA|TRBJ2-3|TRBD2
CSAQGLAGSTDTQYF
TGCAGTGCCCAGGGACTAGCGGGAAGCACAGATACGCAGTATTTT
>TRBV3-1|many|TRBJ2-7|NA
CASSLSSVSTYEQYF
TGTGCCAGCAGCCTCTCTAGCGTTAGTACCTACGAGCAGTACTTC
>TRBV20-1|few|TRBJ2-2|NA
CSARGAVTPGVGELFF
TGCAGTGCTAGAGGGGCCGTAACACCCGGAGTGGGGGAGCTGTTTTTT
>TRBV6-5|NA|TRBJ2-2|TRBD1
CATLPGTGGPVRTGELFF
TGTGCCACCCTCCCCGGGACAGGGGGACCCGTACGGACCGGGGAGCTGTTTTTT
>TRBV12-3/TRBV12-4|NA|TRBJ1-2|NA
CASSIGIPNYGYTF
TGTGCCAGCAGTATTGGGATTCCTAACTATGGCTACACCTTC
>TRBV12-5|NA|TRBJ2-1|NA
CASGPGTIRNEQFF
TGTGCTAGTGGTCCAGGGACGATCCGCAATGAGCAGTTCTTC
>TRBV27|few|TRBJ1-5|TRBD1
CASSFLGTGGGSNQPQHF
TGTGCCAGCAGTTTCCTCGGGACAGGGGGAGGGAGCAATCAGCCCCAGCATTTT
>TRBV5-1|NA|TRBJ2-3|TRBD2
CASSSGLLAGVPHTDTQYF
TGCGCCAGCAGCTCCGGGCTACTAGCGGGGGTCCCGCACACAGATACGCAGTATTTT
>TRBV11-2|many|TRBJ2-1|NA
CASKTTGTLPGYNEQFF
TGTGCCAGCAAAACAACCGGGACTCTCCCCGGCTACAATGAGCAGTTCTTC
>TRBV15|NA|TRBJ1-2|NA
CATSRVGRTLDGYTF
TGTGCCACCAGCAGAGTTGGAAGGACGCTTGATGGCTACACCTTC
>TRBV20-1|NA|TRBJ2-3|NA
CSAREVSTDTQYF
TGCAGTGCTAGAGAGGTTAGCACAGATACGCAGTATTTT
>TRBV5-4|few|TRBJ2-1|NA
CASSLAVLKAAEQFF
TGTGCCAGCAGCTTGGCGGTTCTTAAGGCAGCTGAGCAGTTCTTC
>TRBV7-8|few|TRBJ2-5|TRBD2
CASSSHASGGVKTQYF
TGTGCCAGCAGCTCCCACGCTAGCGGAGGGGTAAAGACCCAGTACTTC
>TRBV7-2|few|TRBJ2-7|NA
CASSLEGLANEQYF
TGTGCCAGCAGCTTAGAGGGGCTAGCTAACGAGCAGTACTTC
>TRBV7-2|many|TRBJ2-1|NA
CASSLDGDNEQFF
TGTGCCAGCAGCTTAGACGGGGACAATGAGCAGTTCTTC
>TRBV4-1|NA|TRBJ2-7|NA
CASSQGWGSDEQYF
TGCGCCAGCAGCCAAGGGTGGGGTTCGGACGAGCAGTACTTC
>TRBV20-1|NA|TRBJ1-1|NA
CSARDILNTEAFF
TGCAGTGCTAGAGATATACTGAACACTGAAGCTTTCTTT
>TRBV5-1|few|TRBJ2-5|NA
CASRANLQETQYF
TGCGCCAGCCGGGCGAATTTACAAGAGACCCAGTACTTC
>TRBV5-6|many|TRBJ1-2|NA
CASSLGRRGANYGYTF
TGTGCCAGCAGCTTAGGCCGAAGGGGCGCTAACTATGGCTACACCTTC
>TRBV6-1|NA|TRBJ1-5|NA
CASAEWRNQPQHF
TGTGCCAGCGCCGAGTGGAGGAATCAGCCCCAGCATTTT
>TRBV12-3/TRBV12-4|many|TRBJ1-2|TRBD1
CASSYGTVPSNYGYTF
TGTGCCAGCAGTTACGGGACAGTCCCTTCTAACTATGGCTACACCTTC
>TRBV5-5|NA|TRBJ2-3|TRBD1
CASSGSTGGFTDTQYF
TGTGCCAGCAGCGGATCGACAGGGGGGTTCACAGATACGCAGTATTTT
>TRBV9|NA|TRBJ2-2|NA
CASRSRNTGELFF
TGTGCCAGCAGGAGCAGGAACACCGGGGAGCTGTTTTTT
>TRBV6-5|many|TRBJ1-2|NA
CASSYSKFGKSDYGYTF
TGTGCCAGCAGTTACTCGAAGTTTGGGAAGAGTGACTATGGCTACACCTTC
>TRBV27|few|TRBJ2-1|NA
CASSPRTNPAYNEQFF
TGTGCCAGCAGTCCTAGGACGAACCCAGCCTACAATGAGCAGTTCTTC
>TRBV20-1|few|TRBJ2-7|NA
CSASGDWPPYEQYF
TGCAGTGCTAGTGGGGACTGGCCACCCTACGAGCAGTACTTC
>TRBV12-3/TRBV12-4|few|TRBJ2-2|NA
CASSFHDTGELFF
TGTGCCAGCAGTTTCCACGACACCGGGGAGCTGTTTTTT
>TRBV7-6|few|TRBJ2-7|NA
CASSLGPKEYYEQYF
TGTGCCAGCAGCTTAGGCCCAAAGGAGTACTACGAGCAGTACTTC
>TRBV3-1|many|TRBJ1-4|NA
CASSMPGQGDEKLFF
TGTGCCAGCAGCATGCCGGGACAAGGAGATGAAAAACTGTTTTTT
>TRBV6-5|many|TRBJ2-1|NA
CASSYRAVAEQFF
TGTGCCAGCAGTTACCGGGCCGTAGCTGAGCAGTTCTTC
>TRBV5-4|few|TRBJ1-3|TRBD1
CASSAGGSGNTIYF
TGTGCCAGCAGCGCAGGGGGCTCTGGAAACACCATATATTTT
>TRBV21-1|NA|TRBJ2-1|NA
CASWNALGGEVEQFF
TGTGCCAGCTGGAACGCTCTCGGAGGGGAGGTTGAGCAGTTCTTC
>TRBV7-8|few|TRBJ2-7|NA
CASSLGGRVSYEQYF
TGTGCCAGCAGCTTAGGGGGCAGGGTATCCTACGAGCAGTACTTC
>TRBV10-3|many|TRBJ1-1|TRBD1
CAISRQGIGADTEAFF
TGTGCCATCAGTAGACAGGGGATTGGGGCGGACACTGAAGCTTTCTTT
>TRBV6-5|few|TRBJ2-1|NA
CASSPRGVGYNEQFF
TGTGCCAGCAGCCCACGAGGGGTGGGTTACAATGAGCAGTTCTTC
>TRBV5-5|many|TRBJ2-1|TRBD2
CASSFLYAAGGPIDEQFF
TGTGCCAGCAGCTTCCTTTACGCAGCGGGAGGGCCAATCGATGAGCAGTTCTTC
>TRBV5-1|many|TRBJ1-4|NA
CASSLGAATNEKLFF
TGCGCCAGCAGCTTGGGGGCAGCAACTAATGAAAAACTGTTTTTT
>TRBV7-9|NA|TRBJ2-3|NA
CASSLSPVGADTQYF
TGTGCCAGCAGCTTATCTCCGGTTGGAGCAGATACGCAGTATTTT
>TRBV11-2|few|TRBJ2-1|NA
CASSLKDNEQFF
TGTGCCAGCAGCTTAAAAGACAATGAGCAGTTCTTC
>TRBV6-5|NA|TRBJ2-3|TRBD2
CASSPSGRRTDTQYF
TGTGCCAGCAGTCCGAGCGGGAGAAGAACAGATACGCAGTATTTT